Listed below are T cell receptor beta chains from one sample, sequenced in a study of cytomegalovirus exposure and HLA in healthy donors. The data were produced by immunoSEQ multiplex PCR, yet TCRdb's version contains in-frame clones alone and is incomplete. The sample consists of about 91,000 clones, less than 70% of them appearing once. Sequences were obtained from PBMCs. The origin of the receptors is a human donor in good health. Each CDR3 is given with its conserved first and last residue. D genes are given only for firm matches. Size is stated for part of the rows, as once, few or many counts, or as a class when the clone is expanded.

abundance: .; d_gene: TRBD1; j_gene: TRBJ1-6; v_gene: TRBV7-8; len: 16; CDR3nt: TGTGCCAGCAGCTTAGTCCCGGGACAGTTTAATTCCCCCCTCCACTTT; CDR3aa: CASSLVPGQFNSPLHF
abundance: .; d_gene: TRBD2; j_gene: TRBJ2-7; v_gene: TRBV18; len: 13; CDR3nt: TGTGCCAGCTCACCACGGCGGGGGTACGAGCAGTACTTC; CDR3aa: CASSPRRGYEQYF
abundance: .; d_gene: TRBD1; j_gene: TRBJ1-1; v_gene: TRBV6-1; len: 13; CDR3nt: TGTGCCAGCAACCAGGGGGGGAACACTGAAGCTTTCTTT; CDR3aa: CASNQGGNTEAFF
abundance: once; d_gene: TRBD1; j_gene: TRBJ1-2; v_gene: TRBV5-5; len: 16; CDR3nt: TGTGCCAGCAGCACTGGCCTTGCGACAGGGGGCTATGGCTACACCTTC; CDR3aa: CASSTGLATGGYGYTF
abundance: .; d_gene: TRBD1; j_gene: TRBJ2-3; v_gene: TRBV10-3; len: 14; CDR3nt: TGTGCCATCAGTGTGGACAGGGGGAAAGATACGCAGTATTTT; CDR3aa: CAISVDRGKDTQYF
abundance: .; d_gene: .; j_gene: TRBJ1-2; v_gene: TRBV7-8; len: 14; CDR3nt: TGTGCCAGCAGCTTAGTGAACTTGGAGGGAGGCTACACCTTC; CDR3aa: CASSLVNLEGGYTF
abundance: few; d_gene: TRBD1; j_gene: TRBJ2-7; v_gene: TRBV18; len: 15; CDR3nt: TGTGCCAGCTCACCACCGGCCGGGACAGTCTACGAGCAGTACTTC; CDR3aa: CASSPPAGTVYEQYF
abundance: few; d_gene: TRBD2; j_gene: TRBJ2-1; v_gene: TRBV4-3; len: 17; CDR3nt: TGCGCCAGCAGCCATGATCTTTGGGGGACTACGTACAATGAGCAGTTCTTC; CDR3aa: CASSHDLWGTTYNEQFF
abundance: .; d_gene: TRBD1; j_gene: TRBJ1-1; v_gene: TRBV7-3; len: 15; CDR3nt: TGTGCCAGCAGCCCAGGGACAGGGAGGGGGACTGAAGCTTTCTTT; CDR3aa: CASSPGTGRGTEAFF
abundance: .; d_gene: .; j_gene: TRBJ2-3; v_gene: TRBV7-9; len: 18; CDR3nt: TGTGCCAGCAGCTTAAACTGGGGCGGGGGCCCCGTTACAGATACGCAGTATTTT; CDR3aa: CASSLNWGGGPVTDTQYF
abundance: .; d_gene: .; j_gene: TRBJ2-7; v_gene: TRBV25-1; len: 15; CDR3nt: TGTGCCAGCAGTTTTGGACTCCCAAGCTCCTACGAGCAGTACTTC; CDR3aa: CASSFGLPSSYEQYF
abundance: .; d_gene: .; j_gene: TRBJ2-5; v_gene: TRBV7-3; len: 14; CDR3nt: TGTGCCAGCAGCTTACACCACAACCAAGAGACCCAGTACTTC; CDR3aa: CASSLHHNQETQYF
abundance: .; d_gene: TRBD2; j_gene: TRBJ2-1; v_gene: TRBV7-9; len: 16; CDR3nt: TGTGCCAGCAGCTTAGGAATAGCGGGGGGGCTCAATGAGCAGTTCTTC; CDR3aa: CASSLGIAGGLNEQFF
abundance: .; d_gene: TRBD1; j_gene: TRBJ1-2; v_gene: TRBV19; len: 14; CDR3nt: TGTGCCAGTAGTACCAAACAGGGGGCATATGGCTACACCTTC; CDR3aa: CASSTKQGAYGYTF
abundance: .; d_gene: TRBD1; j_gene: TRBJ1-2; v_gene: TRBV5-5; len: 16; CDR3nt: TGTGCCAGCAGCGGGGGACAGGGGGCTAGGACGGATGGCTACACCTTC; CDR3aa: CASSGGQGARTDGYTF
abundance: few; d_gene: .; j_gene: TRBJ1-5; v_gene: TRBV5-6; len: 15; CDR3nt: TGTGCCAGCAGCTTGGGTTTAAGAGTGGGCCAGCCCCAGCATTTT; CDR3aa: CASSLGLRVGQPQHF
abundance: .; d_gene: TRBD2; j_gene: TRBJ2-5; v_gene: TRBV7-3; len: 17; CDR3nt: TGTGCCAGCAGCCCAGGGACTAGCGGTCTCAACCAAGAGACCCAGTACTTC; CDR3aa: CASSPGTSGLNQETQYF
abundance: .; d_gene: TRBD2; j_gene: TRBJ2-1; v_gene: TRBV19; len: 17; CDR3nt: TGTGCCAGTAGGCAGAAATCGGGGAGGGGAACTTTCAATGAGCAGTTCTTC; CDR3aa: CASRQKSGRGTFNEQFF
abundance: .; d_gene: TRBD1; j_gene: TRBJ1-6; v_gene: TRBV19; len: 15; CDR3nt: TGTGCCAGTAGCCACGAACAGGGGAATAATTCACCCCTCCACTTT; CDR3aa: CASSHEQGNNSPLHF
abundance: .; d_gene: .; j_gene: TRBJ1-2; v_gene: TRBV6-5; len: 12; CDR3nt: TGTGCCAGCAGTGCGTATGGAGGTGGCTACACCTTC; CDR3aa: CASSAYGGGYTF
abundance: .; d_gene: .; j_gene: TRBJ2-1; v_gene: TRBV29-1; len: 18; CDR3nt: TGCAGCGTTGAAGATCCGAGAAGCGCCCGGGGTTATGGGAATGAGCAGTTCTTC; CDR3aa: CSVEDPRSARGYGNEQFF
abundance: .; d_gene: TRBD1; j_gene: TRBJ1-2; v_gene: TRBV4-1; len: 14; CDR3nt: TGCGCCAGCAGCCAATTTCAGGCAGGGGGTGGCTACACCTTC; CDR3aa: CASSQFQAGGGYTF
abundance: .; d_gene: TRBD1; j_gene: TRBJ1-3; v_gene: TRBV15; len: 14; CDR3nt: TGTGCCACCAGCAGGGACAGGGTCGGAAACACCATATATTTT; CDR3aa: CATSRDRVGNTIYF
abundance: .; d_gene: TRBD2; j_gene: TRBJ2-5; v_gene: TRBV10-3; len: 12; CDR3nt: TGTGCCACAGGACTAGCCGGGGAGGCCCAGTACTTC; CDR3aa: CATGLAGEAQYF
abundance: .; d_gene: TRBD2; j_gene: TRBJ2-3; v_gene: TRBV11-2; len: 15; CDR3nt: TGTGCCAGCACCCAGAGCGGGGGGGCCGGAGATACGCAGTATTTT; CDR3aa: CASTQSGGAGDTQYF
abundance: .; d_gene: TRBD1; j_gene: TRBJ1-2; v_gene: TRBV6-1; len: 15; CDR3nt: TGTGCCAGCAGCCCCTCGACAGGGGCCAACTATGGCTACACCTTC; CDR3aa: CASSPSTGANYGYTF
abundance: .; d_gene: .; j_gene: TRBJ2-1; v_gene: TRBV19; len: 14; CDR3nt: TGTGCCAGTAGTATACCGATGGAGTTTAATGAGCAGTTCTTC; CDR3aa: CASSIPMEFNEQFF
abundance: few; d_gene: .; j_gene: TRBJ1-3; v_gene: TRBV5-4; len: 15; CDR3nt: TGTGCCAGCAGCTTGGCGGGGTCCTCTGGAAACACCATATATTTT; CDR3aa: CASSLAGSSGNTIYF
abundance: .; d_gene: TRBD2; j_gene: TRBJ2-2; v_gene: TRBV14; len: 16; CDR3nt: TGTGCCAGCAGCAGACTAGCGGGAAGGAACACCGGGGAGCTGTTTTTT; CDR3aa: CASSRLAGRNTGELFF
abundance: .; d_gene: TRBD1; j_gene: TRBJ2-7; v_gene: TRBV6-5; len: 15; CDR3nt: TGTGCCAGCAGCCAAACCCGGGACAGGGGATACGAGCAGTACTTC; CDR3aa: CASSQTRDRGYEQYF
abundance: .; d_gene: .; j_gene: TRBJ2-1; v_gene: TRBV30; len: 13; CDR3nt: TGTGCCTACCAATCGAGCAGGGATAATGAGCAGTTCTTC; CDR3aa: CAYQSSRDNEQFF
abundance: .; d_gene: TRBD2; j_gene: TRBJ2-3; v_gene: TRBV7-9; len: 16; CDR3nt: TGTGCCAGCAGCTTAAGTGGGGGGGGGAGCACAGATACGCAGTATTTT; CDR3aa: CASSLSGGGSTDTQYF
abundance: .; d_gene: .; j_gene: TRBJ1-1; v_gene: TRBV4-2; len: 15; CDR3nt: TGTGCCAGCAGCCCCGAGGTAGGAATGAACACTGAAGCTTTCTTT; CDR3aa: CASSPEVGMNTEAFF
abundance: few; d_gene: .; j_gene: TRBJ1-1; v_gene: TRBV6-5; len: 12; CDR3nt: TGTGCCAGCAGTTACAGGGAGGGTGAAGCTTTCTTT; CDR3aa: CASSYREGEAFF
abundance: .; d_gene: .; j_gene: TRBJ1-5; v_gene: TRBV15; len: 15; CDR3nt: TGTGCCACCAGCGCTAGACAGGCTTGGAGCCAGCCCCAGCATTTT; CDR3aa: CATSARQAWSQPQHF
abundance: .; d_gene: .; j_gene: TRBJ1-1; v_gene: TRBV30; len: 12; CDR3nt: TGTGCCTGGAGTCCGATCCGCGGAGAAGCTTTCTTT; CDR3aa: CAWSPIRGEAFF
abundance: .; d_gene: TRBD2; j_gene: TRBJ2-1; v_gene: TRBV6-6; len: 15; CDR3nt: TGTGCCAGCAGTTACGGGCGCGGGGGGGCAGGTGAGCAGTTCTTC; CDR3aa: CASSYGRGGAGEQFF
abundance: .; d_gene: TRBD1; j_gene: TRBJ2-7; v_gene: TRBV7-9; len: 14; CDR3nt: TGTGCCAGCAGCACTCGACAGGGCCAGGGCGAGCAGTACTTC; CDR3aa: CASSTRQGQGEQYF
abundance: .; d_gene: .; j_gene: TRBJ1-3; v_gene: TRBV7-9; len: 15; CDR3nt: TGTGCCAGCAGCTTAGCGAAGGGAGGGGGAAACACCATATATTTT; CDR3aa: CASSLAKGGGNTIYF
abundance: .; d_gene: .; j_gene: TRBJ2-3; v_gene: TRBV19; len: 13; CDR3nt: TGTGCCAGTAGTAGGGACCCCCGGGGGACGCAGTATTTT; CDR3aa: CASSRDPRGTQYF
abundance: few; d_gene: .; j_gene: TRBJ1-5; v_gene: TRBV4-2; len: 14; CDR3nt: TGTGCCAGCAGCCAAGGGGGGAGGAATCAGCCCCAGCATTTT; CDR3aa: CASSQGGRNQPQHF
abundance: .; d_gene: TRBD1; j_gene: TRBJ2-7; v_gene: TRBV23-1; len: 16; CDR3nt: TGCGCCAGCAGTCAATCACATCGACAGGGGACCAACGAGCAGTACTTC; CDR3aa: CASSQSHRQGTNEQYF
abundance: few; d_gene: .; j_gene: TRBJ1-5; v_gene: TRBV12-2; len: 15; CDR3nt: TGTGCAAGTAGCTTTAGACAGTGTCGAAATAAGCCCCAGCATTTT; CDR3aa: CASSFRQCRNKPQHF
abundance: .; d_gene: .; j_gene: TRBJ1-1; v_gene: TRBV7-2; len: 13; CDR3nt: TGTGCCAGCACCTATGACAGGAACACTGAAGCTTTCTTT; CDR3aa: CASTYDRNTEAFF
abundance: few; d_gene: TRBD1; j_gene: TRBJ1-2; v_gene: TRBV9; len: 18; CDR3nt: TGTGCCAGCAGCGCCATACCTACCGAGGACAGGGGGAATTATGGCTACACCTTC; CDR3aa: CASSAIPTEDRGNYGYTF
abundance: few; d_gene: .; j_gene: TRBJ2-7; v_gene: TRBV7-8; len: 14; CDR3nt: TGTGCCAGCAGCTTTAGACCGGGGACCTACGAGCAGTACTTC; CDR3aa: CASSFRPGTYEQYF
abundance: .; d_gene: TRBD2; j_gene: TRBJ2-1; v_gene: TRBV7-2; len: 18; CDR3nt: TGTGCCAGCAGCCAGACTAGCGGGGGGCCGCCTTCCTACAATGAGCAGTTCTTC; CDR3aa: CASSQTSGGPPSYNEQFF
abundance: .; d_gene: TRBD2; j_gene: TRBJ2-1; v_gene: TRBV5-1; len: 14; CDR3nt: TGCGCCAGCAGCCTGAGCGGGGGAGGCGATGAGCAGTTCTTC; CDR3aa: CASSLSGGGDEQFF
abundance: .; d_gene: TRBD2; j_gene: TRBJ2-1; v_gene: TRBV7-3; len: 15; CDR3nt: TGTGCCAGCAGCTCCGCTGCGGGAGAGTACAATGAGCAGTTCTTC; CDR3aa: CASSSAAGEYNEQFF
abundance: few; d_gene: TRBD2; j_gene: TRBJ2-5; v_gene: TRBV2; len: 16; CDR3nt: TGTGCCAGCAGTTTTAGTCTAGCGGGGGGGTATAAGACCCAGTACTTC; CDR3aa: CASSFSLAGGYKTQYF